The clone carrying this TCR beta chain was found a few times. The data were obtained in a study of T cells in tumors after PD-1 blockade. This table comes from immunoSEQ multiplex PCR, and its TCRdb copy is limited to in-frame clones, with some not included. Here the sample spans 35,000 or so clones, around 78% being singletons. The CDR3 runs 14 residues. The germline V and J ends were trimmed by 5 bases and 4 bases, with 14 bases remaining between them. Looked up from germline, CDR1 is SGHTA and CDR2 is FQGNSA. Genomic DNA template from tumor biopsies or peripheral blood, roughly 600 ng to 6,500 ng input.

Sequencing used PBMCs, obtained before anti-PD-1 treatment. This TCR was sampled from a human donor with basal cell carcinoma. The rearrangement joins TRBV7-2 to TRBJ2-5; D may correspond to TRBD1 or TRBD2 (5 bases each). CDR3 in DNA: TGTGCCAGCAGCCGCGATCGGGGCGGAGAGACCCAGTACTTC. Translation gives CASSRDRGGETQYF.